This TCR beta chain emerged from a study of blood T cell repertoires in COVID-19. At the level of the study: PBMCs, B-cell-depleted T cells, or T cells provided the cDNA or gDNA that made up the material.

Original handling: Estimated nucleated cell counts came from reference gene primer amplification. Assay: immunoSEQ multiplex PCR; the TCRdb copy retains only in-frame clones and omits some. The V and J calls and the clone size are those of that table, but D and trimming were determined from the DNA. The table includes about 59,000 clones, less than 75% detected once. After removal of 6 bases from V and 7 bases from J, the junction contained 7 bases not matched to a gene. Germline CDR1 reads MNHNY; CDR2 reads SVGAGI (reference sequence). The CDR3 consists of 14 residues. The rearrangement links TRBV6-6 to TRBJ1-5; 9 bases are shared with TRBD1. The sequenced sample consisted of peripheral blood. This clonotype was obtained from a woman between 70 and 85 years old with acute or convalescent COVID-19. The CDR3 DNA is TGTGCCAGCAGCTGGGGACAGGGCGGGCAGCCCCAGCATTTT. Encoded protein: CASSWGQGGQPQHF.